The T cell receptor beta chain described here comes from a study of CD8 T cells in Susac syndrome. Sequencing of TCR beta drew on CD8+ and CD4+ T cells from blood. Healthy donors constituted the control group, matched for age and sex. Negative magnetic isolation gave CD8+ and CD4+ cells; FACS enriched CD8+ TEMRA. RNA amounts of roughly 0.45 to 1 ug underwent reverse transcription with random hexamers. With immunoSEQ multiplex PCR, TCR beta CDR3 was amplified across 54 Vbeta and 13 Jbeta. One entry per CDR3 protein results from TCRdb running MiXCR on the immunoSEQ multiplex PCR reads. The table has 100,000 to 150,000 distinct CDR3 sequences, nearly 95% seen once. What was sequenced was CD4+ T cells from PBMCs. The origin of this receptor is a human donor in good health.

The CDR3 region is CASTPIRTGSDTQYF. The CDR3 DNA sequence: TGTGCCAGCACCCCAATAAGGACAGGGTCAGATACGCAGTATTTT. V and J are TRBV7-2 and TRBJ2-3; 8 nucleotides agree with TRBD1. Germline V CDR1 and CDR2: SGHTA, FQGNSA. This CDR3 contains 15 residues. V lost 7 bases and J lost 4; bases outside the gene matches: 10.